This T cell receptor beta chain was found in a study of T cell responses to AZD1222 COVID-19 vaccine. A remark on this clone: Its antigen remains unidentified.

Clones were sequenced by immunoSEQ multiplex PCR, and TCRdb holds only the in-frame ones, with some missing. The sample has 120,000 or so clones; roughly 89% are singletons. Study observations and caveats: Mapped onto spike, vaccine-associated CD4 TCRs spanned it and were dominant at 160-218 and 743-854.

Germline CDR1 is KGHSH and CDR2 is LQKENI. This CDR3 region has 14 residues. J gave up 5 bases and V 6 bases, and 7 bases lay outside the gene matches. Material: peripheral blood, obtained on day 0 of AZD1222 vaccination. The sequence came from an adult in good health. The chain recombines TRBV18 with TRBJ2-4; 7 bases match TRBD1. The CDR3 loop is CASSSAGTENIQYF. The CDR3 bases are TGTGCCAGCTCCAGCGCCGGGACAGAAAACATTCAGTACTTC.